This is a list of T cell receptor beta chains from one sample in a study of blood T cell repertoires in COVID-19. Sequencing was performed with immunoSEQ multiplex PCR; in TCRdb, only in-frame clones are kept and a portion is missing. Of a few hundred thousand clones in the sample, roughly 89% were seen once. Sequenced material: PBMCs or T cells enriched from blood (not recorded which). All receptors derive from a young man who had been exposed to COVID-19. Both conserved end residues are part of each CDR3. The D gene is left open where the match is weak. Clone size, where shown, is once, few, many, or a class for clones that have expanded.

cdr3_nt: TGTGCCTGGAGTGTAGGACAGATCCTTGGACCCCAGCATTTT
cdr3_aa: CAWSVGQILGPQHF
d_call: NA
clone_size: NA
j_call: TRBJ1-5
v_call: TRBV30

cdr3_nt: TGCGCCAGCAGCCAAGACACTTTAACCCAGTACTTC
cdr3_aa: CASSQDTLTQYF
d_call: NA
clone_size: NA
j_call: TRBJ2-5
v_call: TRBV4-1

cdr3_nt: TGCGCCAGCAGAGCTGGGACAGACGCTGGGCCCCAGCATTTT
cdr3_aa: CASRAGTDAGPQHF
d_call: TRBD1
clone_size: few
j_call: TRBJ1-5
v_call: TRBV5-1

cdr3_nt: TGTGCCAGCAGCCAAGAGGCGGGGGGGCCTCACAATGAGCAGTTCTTC
cdr3_aa: CASSQEAGGPHNEQFF
d_call: TRBD2
clone_size: NA
j_call: TRBJ2-1
v_call: TRBV3-1/TRBV3-2

cdr3_nt: TGTGCCAGCTCCCAGGTTAGCAATCAGCCCCAGCATTTT
cdr3_aa: CASSQVSNQPQHF
d_call: NA
clone_size: once
j_call: TRBJ1-5
v_call: TRBV19

cdr3_nt: TGTGCCAGCAGCTCGGGACAGGCTCCCTACGAGCAGTACTTC
cdr3_aa: CASSSGQAPYEQYF
d_call: TRBD1
clone_size: NA
j_call: TRBJ2-7
v_call: TRBV13

cdr3_nt: TGTGCCAGCAGCTCGGGAGGATGGGGGCCTGGGGCCAACGTCCTGACTTTC
cdr3_aa: CASSSGGWGPGANVLTF
d_call: NA
clone_size: NA
j_call: TRBJ2-6
v_call: TRBV7-2

cdr3_nt: TGTGCCAGCAGTTACTCGTTGGAGGTGAACACTGAAGCTTTCTTT
cdr3_aa: CASSYSLEVNTEAFF
d_call: NA
clone_size: few
j_call: TRBJ1-1
v_call: TRBV6-2/TRBV6-3

cdr3_nt: TGCGCCAGCAGCACAGGGGGCGTGGACACTGAAGCTTTCTTT
cdr3_aa: CASSTGGVDTEAFF
d_call: TRBD1
clone_size: NA
j_call: TRBJ1-1
v_call: TRBV5-1

cdr3_nt: TGTGCCAGCAGCCAAGATCGCGGAGGGGCGGGAGGGGATACGCAGTATTTT
cdr3_aa: CASSQDRGGAGGDTQYF
d_call: TRBD2
clone_size: NA
j_call: TRBJ2-3
v_call: TRBV3-1/TRBV3-2

cdr3_nt: TGTGCCAGCAGCGTAGGGGACAGGGGTGAAGCTTTCTTT
cdr3_aa: CASSVGDRGEAFF
d_call: TRBD1
clone_size: once
j_call: TRBJ1-1
v_call: TRBV9

cdr3_nt: TGTGCCAGCAGTTTAGGGGGCGGATCGAACACTGAAGCTTTCTTT
cdr3_aa: CASSLGGGSNTEAFF
d_call: TRBD1
clone_size: NA
j_call: TRBJ1-1
v_call: TRBV6-5

cdr3_nt: TGCGCCAGCAGCTTGGAGGGGACAAGAAACACCGGGGAGCTGTTTTTT
cdr3_aa: CASSLEGTRNTGELFF
d_call: NA
clone_size: NA
j_call: TRBJ2-2
v_call: TRBV5-1

cdr3_nt: TGCGCCAGTAATCGGGACAGGGGTGACTATGGCTACACCTTC
cdr3_aa: CASNRDRGDYGYTF
d_call: TRBD1
clone_size: NA
j_call: TRBJ1-2
v_call: TRBV5-1

cdr3_nt: TGCGCCAGCAGCCCCCTCTTGCGGACTGGACGTCCGACCCAGTACTTC
cdr3_aa: CASSPLLRTGRPTQYF
d_call: NA
clone_size: NA
j_call: TRBJ2-5
v_call: TRBV4-1

cdr3_nt: TGTGCCAGTAGTTCGGATGTGGGGGGGACCCAGTACTTC
cdr3_aa: CASSSDVGGTQYF
d_call: NA
clone_size: NA
j_call: TRBJ2-5
v_call: TRBV19

cdr3_nt: TGTGCCAGCTCACCCGACTATTCCCAGCCCCAGCATTTT
cdr3_aa: CASSPDYSQPQHF
d_call: NA
clone_size: NA
j_call: TRBJ1-5
v_call: TRBV18

cdr3_nt: TGTGCCAGCTCACCACCGGGGACAGGGAATGTGCAGTACTTC
cdr3_aa: CASSPPGTGNVQYF
d_call: TRBD1
clone_size: NA
j_call: TRBJ2-7
v_call: TRBV18

cdr3_nt: TGTGCCAGCAGCTTGAGTTCTGAGACCCAGTACTTC
cdr3_aa: CASSLSSETQYF
d_call: NA
clone_size: NA
j_call: TRBJ2-5
v_call: TRBV7-2

cdr3_nt: TGCGCCAGCAGCCAACCTACCAGGGGGCCGGAGACCCAGTACTTC
cdr3_aa: CASSQPTRGPETQYF
d_call: TRBD1
clone_size: NA
j_call: TRBJ2-5
v_call: TRBV4-1

cdr3_nt: TGTGCCATCAGTGATTCGGCGGGGGACCTCTACGAGCAGTACTTC
cdr3_aa: CAISDSAGDLYEQYF
d_call: TRBD2
clone_size: few
j_call: TRBJ2-7
v_call: TRBV10-3

cdr3_nt: TGTGCCAGCAGCTCCCCGGGGACTGAAGCTTTCTTT
cdr3_aa: CASSSPGTEAFF
d_call: NA
clone_size: NA
j_call: TRBJ1-1
v_call: TRBV7-9

cdr3_nt: TGTGCCCGGGCGGGCGGCCCTGCAACTAATGAAAAACTGTTTTTT
cdr3_aa: CARAGGPATNEKLFF
d_call: NA
clone_size: NA
j_call: TRBJ1-4
v_call: TRBV21-1

cdr3_nt: TGTGCCAGCAGCTTAGAGTTACAGGGGACAGGGTCTGGAAACACCATATATTTT
cdr3_aa: CASSLELQGTGSGNTIYF
d_call: TRBD1
clone_size: NA
j_call: TRBJ1-3
v_call: TRBV7-8

cdr3_nt: TGTGCCAGCAGTGAAGCCCAAGGGAGCGGGGTACAGCAGTACTTC
cdr3_aa: CASSEAQGSGVQQYF
d_call: TRBD2
clone_size: NA
j_call: TRBJ2-7
v_call: TRBV2

cdr3_nt: TGTGCCAGCAGCTTTGCAGGGGAAGGCACTGAAGCTTTCTTT
cdr3_aa: CASSFAGEGTEAFF
d_call: NA
clone_size: NA
j_call: TRBJ1-1
v_call: TRBV7-9

cdr3_nt: TGTGCCAGCAGCTTAGGAGTAGGGGCTCGGACAGATACGCAGTATTTT
cdr3_aa: CASSLGVGARTDTQYF
d_call: NA
clone_size: NA
j_call: TRBJ2-3
v_call: TRBV11-3

cdr3_nt: TGTGCCAGCACCTTGGGACTAGCGGGGGGGCTAGCCAAAAACATTCAGTACTTC
cdr3_aa: CASTLGLAGGLAKNIQYF
d_call: TRBD2
clone_size: NA
j_call: TRBJ2-4
v_call: TRBV28

cdr3_nt: TGCGCCAGCAGCTTGACAGGGGCCTACAATCAGCCCCAGCATTTT
cdr3_aa: CASSLTGAYNQPQHF
d_call: TRBD1
clone_size: NA
j_call: TRBJ1-5
v_call: TRBV5-1

cdr3_nt: TGCGCCAGCAGGGGCCCGACTAGCGGGGGATTCGATGAGCAGTTCTTC
cdr3_aa: CASRGPTSGGFDEQFF
d_call: TRBD2
clone_size: once
j_call: TRBJ2-1
v_call: TRBV10-2

cdr3_nt: TGTGCCAGCAGCCCGACCAGGGCAGGGCCCCAAGAGACCCAGTACTTC
cdr3_aa: CASSPTRAGPQETQYF
d_call: NA
clone_size: NA
j_call: TRBJ2-5
v_call: TRBV11-2

cdr3_nt: TGTGCCAGCAGCTTCCTCCCCGGGGCTAGCGGGGGGTATTGGGACATTCAGTACTTC
cdr3_aa: CASSFLPGASGGYWDIQYF
d_call: TRBD2
clone_size: once
j_call: TRBJ2-4
v_call: TRBV7-9

cdr3_nt: TGTGCCTGGTCCAGGGCTACCCAAGAGACCCAGTACTTC
cdr3_aa: CAWSRATQETQYF
d_call: NA
clone_size: NA
j_call: TRBJ2-5
v_call: TRBV30

cdr3_nt: TGCGCCAGCAGCTTCTCCAAGCCAAGCACAGATACGCAGTATTTT
cdr3_aa: CASSFSKPSTDTQYF
d_call: NA
clone_size: NA
j_call: TRBJ2-3
v_call: TRBV5-1

cdr3_nt: TGCGCCAGCAGGCGTGGGACTAGCGGGGGGCACTACAATGAGCAGTTCTTC
cdr3_aa: CASRRGTSGGHYNEQFF
d_call: TRBD2
clone_size: NA
j_call: TRBJ2-1
v_call: TRBV5-1

cdr3_nt: TGTGCCAGTAGTATAGATATCCGTGCTGAAGCTTTCTTT
cdr3_aa: CASSIDIRAEAFF
d_call: NA
clone_size: NA
j_call: TRBJ1-1
v_call: TRBV19

cdr3_nt: TGTGCCAGCAGTTACTCCCCCGGCAGGGGCTTTTATGGCTACACCTTC
cdr3_aa: CASSYSPGRGFYGYTF
d_call: NA
clone_size: NA
j_call: TRBJ1-2
v_call: TRBV6-2/TRBV6-3

cdr3_nt: TGTGCCAGCAGACGAACAGGGGATGGGTATGGCTACACCTTC
cdr3_aa: CASRRTGDGYGYTF
d_call: TRBD1
clone_size: NA
j_call: TRBJ1-2
v_call: TRBV27

cdr3_nt: TGTGCCTGGAGTGTACGCAGGGGTCCTGCCTACGAGCAGTACTTC
cdr3_aa: CAWSVRRGPAYEQYF
d_call: NA
clone_size: NA
j_call: TRBJ2-7
v_call: TRBV30

cdr3_nt: TGTGCCAGCAGCGCCCATGGGGCCCTCCGGAGTGTAGCTTTCTTT
cdr3_aa: CASSAHGALRSVAFF
d_call: NA
clone_size: NA
j_call: TRBJ1-1
v_call: TRBV2

cdr3_nt: TGTGCCAGCAGTTTATGGCCTCATGAGCAGTTCTTC
cdr3_aa: CASSLWPHEQFF
d_call: NA
clone_size: NA
j_call: TRBJ2-1
v_call: TRBV27

cdr3_nt: TGTGCCAGCAGCGTTCTAGTTGAAGTAACTGATACGCAGTATTTT
cdr3_aa: CASSVLVEVTDTQYF
d_call: NA
clone_size: NA
j_call: TRBJ2-3
v_call: TRBV9

cdr3_nt: TGTGCCAGCAGCCAAGAAGGCAGGACAGCGACGCCTGGAAACACCATATATTTT
cdr3_aa: CASSQEGRTATPGNTIYF
d_call: NA
clone_size: NA
j_call: TRBJ1-3
v_call: TRBV4-2

cdr3_nt: TGCGCCAGCAGCCTGGGGCAGGGGGACATTCAGTACTTC
cdr3_aa: CASSLGQGDIQYF
d_call: TRBD1
clone_size: NA
j_call: TRBJ2-4
v_call: TRBV4-3